This entry is about one T cell receptor (beta chain). Its matching antigen is unknown. Investigators amplified TCR beta CDR3 regions from RNA transcripts. Second-round multiplex PCR came after a first-round RT-PCR that employed HTBI primers. From the multiplex PCR reads, TCRdb called clonotypes with MiXCR, one entry per CDR3 protein. Of about 180,000 distinct CDR3 sequences listed, less than 45% are singletons. The CDR3 is made up of 15 amino acids. Germline CDR1 reads LNHNV; CDR2 reads YYDKDF (reference sequence). Trimming left V 2 bases short and J 2 bases short, with 10 bases between. This specimen belongs to a study of Graves' ophthalmopathy and Graves' hyperthyroidism. Regarding the study as a whole: Detected in blood as well were most expanded thyroid clonotypes with frequency above 0.001.

The genes are TRBV15 and TRBJ1-3, with D unclear. The sequencing sample was made of peripheral blood. The TCR sequence derives from a woman aged 35 to 49 with Graves' ophthalmopathy. CDR3 protein: CATSRHSVPGNTIYF. The CDR3 nucleotides are TGTGCCACCAGCAGACACTCGGTCCCTGGAAACACCATATATTTT.